This T cell receptor (beta chain) was profiled in a study of Ad26.COV2.S vaccination and SARS-CoV-2 variants. Whole-study results and caveats: Non-spike TCR breadth did not differ much between vaccine and placebo recipients.

The treatment: approximately 18 received Ad26.COV2.S at low or high dose, single or two shots; 5 received placebo; per-sample allocation not given. Sampling took place 63 days after the first vaccine or placebo injection. An Ad26 vector was used to express Wuhan-strain SARS-CoV-2 spike as the vaccine. Here immunoSEQ multiplex PCR was the method, and the copy in TCRdb shows in-frame clones only, minus some. The sample consists of about 320,000 clones, 70% to 90% of them appearing once. Comment on this clone: Its antigen is unknown.

CDR3 length equals 16 residues. Per the germline V gene, CDR1 is KGHSH and CDR2 is LQKENI. With 6 bases removed from V and 0 bases from J, the gap between germline ends came to 12 bases. The clonotype comes from a person between 18 and 65 years old who received the Ad26.COV2.S COVID-19 vaccine or a placebo. Material: peripheral blood, obtained in a trial of Ad26.COV2.S vaccine versus placebo. The chain has TRBV18 and TRBJ1-6; D remains unclear. The CDR3 loop is CASSTLRSSYNSPLHF. CDR3 DNA: TGTGCCAGCTCGACCTTGAGAAGCTCCTATAATTCACCCCTCCACTTT.